Listed below are T cell receptor beta chains from one sample, sequenced in a study of T cell repertoires in cytomegalovirus infection. From the reads, TCRdb called clonotypes with MiXCR, one entry per CDR3 protein. The sample has roughly 500,000 distinct CDR3 sequences, about 10% seen once. Sample: PBMCs. Every receptor here comes from a human donor in good health (CMV status not recorded). Some clones in this sample may be carry-over from other donors' samples. Both conserved end residues are part of each CDR3. Fields, in order: CDR3 protein, CDR3 DNA, V gene, J gene, clone size, D gene. A D gene is named only where the DNA matches it firmly. Clone size is stated in some rows and not others, as once, few, many or a class when expanded.

cdr3_aa: CASSLWTTGYTF; cdr3_nt: TGTGCCAGCAGCTTATGGACGACAGGCTACACCTTC; v_call: TRBV3-1; j_call: TRBJ1-2; clone_size: .; d_call: .
cdr3_aa: CASSQGQVTANYGYTF; cdr3_nt: TGTGCCAGCAGCCAAGGTCAGGTTACGGCTAACTATGGCTACACCTTC; v_call: TRBV4-2; j_call: TRBJ1-2; clone_size: .; d_call: .
cdr3_aa: CAISGQGQNTEAFF; cdr3_nt: TGTGCCATCAGTGGTCAGGGACAGAACACTGAAGCTTTCTTT; v_call: TRBV10-3; j_call: TRBJ1-1; clone_size: few; d_call: .
cdr3_aa: CASSLGRADTQYF; cdr3_nt: TGTGCCAGCAGCTTAGGCCGCGCGGATACGCAGTATTTT; v_call: TRBV7-2; j_call: TRBJ2-3; clone_size: many; d_call: .
cdr3_aa: CASSQDSLDDTQYF; cdr3_nt: TGTGCCAGCAGCCAAGACTCACTTGACGATACGCAGTATTTT; v_call: TRBV14; j_call: TRBJ2-3; clone_size: few; d_call: .
cdr3_aa: CASSEALDTEAFF; cdr3_nt: TGTGCCAGCAGTGAAGCATTGGACACTGAAGCTTTCTTT; v_call: TRBV25-1; j_call: TRBJ1-1; clone_size: .; d_call: .
cdr3_aa: CASSLSWQVQETQYF; cdr3_nt: TGTGCCAGCAGTTTATCGTGGCAGGTCCAAGAGACCCAGTACTTC; v_call: TRBV27; j_call: TRBJ2-5; clone_size: few; d_call: .
cdr3_aa: CASSLAPGTDTGELFF; cdr3_nt: TGCGCCAGCAGCTTGGCCCCTGGGACAGACACCGGGGAGCTGTTTTTT; v_call: TRBV5-1; j_call: TRBJ2-2; clone_size: .; d_call: TRBD1
cdr3_aa: CASSFTSGGAKGEQFF; cdr3_nt: TGTGCCAGCAGCTTCACTAGCGGGGGGGCCAAGGGTGAGCAGTTCTTC; v_call: TRBV7-3; j_call: TRBJ2-1; clone_size: many; d_call: TRBD2
cdr3_aa: CASSIRDLYSNQPQHF; cdr3_nt: TGTGCCAGCAGTATCCGGGACCTTTATAGCAATCAGCCCCAGCATTTT; v_call: TRBV6-6; j_call: TRBJ1-5; clone_size: many; d_call: .
cdr3_aa: CASSIYRQASNQPQHF; cdr3_nt: TGTGCCAGTAGTATATATCGACAGGCCAGTAATCAGCCCCAGCATTTT; v_call: TRBV19; j_call: TRBJ1-5; clone_size: .; d_call: .
cdr3_aa: CAISSDGRSTEAFF; cdr3_nt: TGTGCCATCAGTTCTGACGGGCGGTCCACTGAAGCTTTCTTT; v_call: TRBV10-3; j_call: TRBJ1-1; clone_size: many; d_call: .
cdr3_aa: CASSEKMGTISYNEQFF; cdr3_nt: TGTGCCAGCAGTGAGAAGATGGGGACAATCTCCTACAATGAGCAGTTCTTC; v_call: TRBV6-1; j_call: TRBJ2-1; clone_size: many; d_call: .
cdr3_aa: CASSPFPGQGQPQHF; cdr3_nt: TGTGCCAGCAGCCCCTTTCCAGGGCAGGGTCAGCCCCAGCATTTT; v_call: TRBV9; j_call: TRBJ1-5; clone_size: few; d_call: .
cdr3_aa: CASSLAPPWGEFGNQPQHF; cdr3_nt: TGTGCCAGCAGTTTAGCCCCTCCCTGGGGGGAATTCGGCAATCAGCCCCAGCATTTT; v_call: TRBV12-3/TRBV12-4; j_call: TRBJ1-5; clone_size: many; d_call: .
cdr3_aa: CASSLVSSGREYNEQFF; cdr3_nt: TGTGCCAGCAGCTTAGTGTCGTCCGGGAGGGAGTACAATGAGCAGTTCTTC; v_call: TRBV7-6; j_call: TRBJ2-1; clone_size: many; d_call: TRBD2
cdr3_aa: CSVGPGETQYF; cdr3_nt: TGCAGCGTAGGACCCGGAGAGACCCAGTACTTC; v_call: TRBV29-1; j_call: TRBJ2-5; clone_size: .; d_call: .
cdr3_aa: CASSTRHHIYTGELFF; cdr3_nt: TGTGCCAGCAGTACTCGCCACCATATATACACCGGGGAGCTGTTTTTT; v_call: TRBV6-5; j_call: TRBJ2-2; clone_size: few; d_call: .
cdr3_aa: CASSEAGRNQPQHF; cdr3_nt: TGTGCCAGCAGTGAAGCAGGTCGCAATCAGCCCCAGCATTTT; v_call: TRBV2; j_call: TRBJ1-5; clone_size: .; d_call: .
cdr3_aa: CASSLSLPGPYGYTF; cdr3_nt: TGTGCCAGCAGTTTATCCCTTCCAGGCCCCTATGGCTACACCTTC; v_call: TRBV27; j_call: TRBJ1-2; clone_size: many; d_call: .
cdr3_aa: CASSLVIRLDTSTDTQYF; cdr3_nt: TGTGCCAGCAGCTTAGTGATCAGGCTTGATACTAGCACAGATACGCAGTATTTT; v_call: TRBV7-8; j_call: TRBJ2-3; clone_size: many; d_call: .
cdr3_aa: CSARDSGGDISGELFF; cdr3_nt: TGCAGTGCTAGAGATTCGGGGGGCGACATTTCCGGGGAGCTGTTTTTT; v_call: TRBV20-1; j_call: TRBJ2-2; clone_size: few; d_call: .
cdr3_aa: CASSHRRGDYGYTF; cdr3_nt: TGTGCCAGCAGCCACCGGCGGGGCGACTATGGCTACACCTTC; v_call: TRBV5-8; j_call: TRBJ1-2; clone_size: .; d_call: .
cdr3_aa: CATSRATSVYNEQFF; cdr3_nt: TGTGCCACCAGCAGAGCTACTAGCGTCTACAATGAGCAGTTCTTC; v_call: TRBV15; j_call: TRBJ2-1; clone_size: many; d_call: TRBD2
cdr3_aa: CAISSGTVNTEAFF; cdr3_nt: TGTGCCATCAGTTCCGGGACAGTGAACACTGAAGCTTTCTTT; v_call: TRBV10-3; j_call: TRBJ1-1; clone_size: many; d_call: TRBD1
cdr3_aa: CASSPRTSGSNEQFF; cdr3_nt: TGTGCCAGCAGTCCGCGGACTAGCGGGAGCAATGAGCAGTTCTTC; v_call: TRBV28; j_call: TRBJ2-1; clone_size: many; d_call: TRBD2
cdr3_aa: CASSFETYNEQFF; cdr3_nt: TGTGCCAGCAGTTTTGAAACCTACAATGAGCAGTTCTTC; v_call: TRBV28; j_call: TRBJ2-1; clone_size: .; d_call: .
cdr3_aa: CASNPLGGQGELFF; cdr3_nt: TGTGCCAGCAACCCCCTGGGGGGCCAAGGGGAGCTGTTTTTT; v_call: TRBV2; j_call: TRBJ2-2; clone_size: many; d_call: .
cdr3_aa: CSATRSGNPFNEQFF; cdr3_nt: TGCAGTGCTACCCGTAGCGGGAACCCGTTTAATGAGCAGTTCTTC; v_call: TRBV20-1; j_call: TRBJ2-1; clone_size: many; d_call: TRBD2
cdr3_aa: CASSLTSADTQYF; cdr3_nt: TGTGCCAGCAGCTTAACGAGTGCAGATACGCAGTATTTT; v_call: TRBV7-3; j_call: TRBJ2-3; clone_size: many; d_call: .
cdr3_aa: CASSWDSNYGYTF; cdr3_nt: TGTGCCAGCAGTTGGGACAGCAACTATGGCTACACCTTC; v_call: TRBV6-5; j_call: TRBJ1-2; clone_size: .; d_call: TRBD1
cdr3_aa: CASSDHYGGYEKLFF; cdr3_nt: TGTGCCAGCAGTGACCATTATGGGGGGTATGAAAAACTGTTTTTT; v_call: TRBV12-3/TRBV12-4; j_call: TRBJ1-4; clone_size: .; d_call: .
cdr3_aa: CASSFAGYTGELFF; cdr3_nt: TGTGCCAGCAGTTTTGCAGGATACACCGGGGAGCTGTTTTTT; v_call: TRBV12-3/TRBV12-4; j_call: TRBJ2-2; clone_size: .; d_call: .
cdr3_aa: CASSPGTGVYEKLFF; cdr3_nt: TGTGCCAGCTCACCAGGGACAGGGGTTTATGAAAAACTGTTTTTT; v_call: TRBV18; j_call: TRBJ1-4; clone_size: many; d_call: TRBD1
cdr3_aa: CASSPGLLEQYF; cdr3_nt: TGCGCCAGCAGCCCGGGGCTTCTCGAGCAGTACTTC; v_call: TRBV5-1; j_call: TRBJ2-7; clone_size: .; d_call: .
cdr3_aa: CASSSPSGQLAGLETQYF; cdr3_nt: TGTGCCAGCAGTTCCCCCTCAGGGCAGCTCGCAGGTCTAGAGACCCAGTACTTC; v_call: TRBV28; j_call: TRBJ2-5; clone_size: few; d_call: .